Below, 21 T cell receptor beta chains from the same sample are listed, as sequenced in a study of tissue T cells after allogeneic stem cell transplantation. This table comes from immunoSEQ multiplex PCR, and its TCRdb copy is limited to in-frame clones, with some not included. The sample consists of about 48,000 clones, approximately 73% of them appearing once. The sequenced sample consisted of sorted cells pooled from one or two spleens. The receptors stem from a pool of C57BL/6 mice in good health.

Comments on this clone: Gene names denote mouse genes. The read ends 1 residue shy of where the CDR3 ends; the end is completed using the germline J gene. This chain connects TRBV16 to TRBJ2-5, with D perhaps given as TRBD1 or TRBD2 (5 bases each). The germline V and J ends were trimmed by 4 bases and 5 bases, with 10 bases remaining between them. The CDR3 covers 13 residues. In germline, CDR1 is SGHSA, CDR2 FRNQAP. CDR3 in amino acids: CASSSGPIDTQYF. CDR3 bases read: TGTGCAAGCAGCTCGGGACCGATAGACACCCAGTAC.

As for this clone: Gene and germline names: mouse. The read halts 1 residue ahead of the CDR3 end, with the missing end drawn from the germline J gene. This chain links TRBV2 with TRBJ1-2, with D uncertain. Trimming cost V 0 bases and J 4 bases, with 9 bases left between them. The germline V gene has CDR1 LGHNA and CDR2 YSYQKL. The CDR3 runs 14 residues. The CDR3 sequence is CASSQDATSSDYTF. The CDR3 bases that were read are TGTGCCAGCAGCCAAGACGCAACAAGCTCCGACTACACC.

As for this clone: Gene names follow the mouse nomenclature. With the read ending 1 residue before the CDR3 end, the germline J gene is used to fill in that end. This chain joins TRBV12-2 and TRBJ1-6; D gene unclear. TRBJ1-6 is flagged as an ORF with uncertain function. From germline, CDR1 is SGHLS and CDR2 HYDKME. Trimming cost V 0 bases and J 0 bases, with 5 bases left between them. The CDR3 contains 15 residues. The part of the CDR3 DNA that was read is TGTGCCAGCTCTCTCGACGGTTCCTATAATTCGCCCCTCTAC. It specifies CASSLDGSYNSPLY. The whole CDR3 sequence is CASSLDGSYNSPLYF.

A remark on this clone: These gene names are mouse names. Coverage ceases 1 residue before the CDR3 finishes, and the germline J gene fills in the end. The rearrangement links TRBV12-2 to TRBJ1-3; D not certain. The germline CDR1 and CDR2 sequences are SGHLS and HYDKME. The CDR3 runs 15 residues. Deletions cut 0 bases from V and 0 bases from J, with 8 bases between. The CDR3 DNA, read in part, is TGTGCCAGCTCTCTCGACACACATTCTGGAAATACGCTCTAT. This translates into CASSLDTHSGNTLY. The whole CDR3 sequence is CASSLDTHSGNTLYF. Full variable domain (outside the CDR3, taken from reference TRBV12-2 and TRBJ1-3): NSGVVQSPRYIIKGKGERSILKCIPISGHLSVAWYQQTQGQELKFFIQHYDKMERDKGNLPSRFSVQQFDDYHSEMNMSALELEDSAVYFCASSLDTHSGNTLYFGEGSRLIVV.

About this clone itself: Genes and germline come from the mouse. The read finishes 1 residue shy of the CDR3 end, and the germline J gene is used to complete it. The chain employs TRBV29 and TRBJ1-2, with TRBD1 matching 7 bases. The CDR3 runs to 15 residues. The germline gives CDR1 MSHET, CDR2 SYDVDS. J was trimmed by 1 base and V by 4 bases; bases with no gene match: 6. CDR3 DNA, as far as it was read: TGTGCTAGCAGTTCCCTCGGGACAGAAAACTCCGACTACACC. It translates to CASSSLGTENSDYT. The whole CDR3 protein is CASSSLGTENSDYTF. The variable domain in full, with the rest retrieved from reference TRBV29 and TRBJ1-2, is DMKVTQMPRYLIKRMGENVLLECGQDMSHETMYWYRQDPGLGLQLIYISYDVDSNSEGDIPKGYRVSRKKREHFSLILDSAKTNQTSVYFCASSSLGTENSDYTFGSGTRLLVI.

Comments on this clone: Gene names and germline refer to mouse. The read is 1 residue too short to cover the CDR3 end, so that end is filled in from the germline J gene. The chain uses TRBV31 and TRBJ2-4, with TRBD2 matching 9 bases. V dropped 0 bases and J dropped 0; count of bases not matched to a gene: 10. Germline CDR1 GKSSPN, CDR2 SITVG. This CDR3 has 18 amino acids. The CDR3 loop is CAWSLSAGGDSSQNTLYF. CDR3 bases read: TGTGCCTGGAGTCTCTCGGCTGGGGGGGACTCTAGTCAAAACACCTTGTAC.

Only a few counts were recorded for this clone. Mouse gene names and germline throughout. The CDR3 end is not reached by the read, which stops 1 residue before it; the germline J gene fills it in. The chain carries TRBV15 and TRBJ2-7, with 11 nucleotides matching TRBD2. This CDR3 has 14 residues. V lost 3 bases to trimming and J lost 4 bases; unmatched junction nucleotides: 2. The germline CDR1 and CDR2 sequences are SGHND and FRSKSL. The CDR3 protein is CASSFWDWGYEQYF. Incomplete CDR3 DNA: TGTGCCAGCAGTTTTTGGGACTGGGGGTATGAACAGTAC. Using reference TRBV15 and TRBJ2-7 for the parts outside the CDR3, the full variable domain is DAGVTQTPRHEVAEKGQTIILKCEPVSGHNDLFWYRQTKIQGLELLSYFRSKSLMEDGGAFKDRFKAEMLNSSFSTLKIQPTEPKDSAVYLCASSFWDWGYEQYFGPGTRLTVL.

As concerns this clone: All gene names here are mouse names. Read sequence stops 1 residue before the CDR3 end, and the germline J gene provides the missing end. The J gene is TRBJ2-3, the V gene TRBV3; D gene unclear. The CDR3 runs 14 residues. Between the trimmed V and J ends, which lost 2 bases and 0 bases, there was a span of 6 bases. CDR1 SNHLY and CDR2 FYNGKV come from the germline V gene (reference sequence). CDR3 DNA, as far as it was read: TGTGCCAGCAGCTTAACCTTTAGTGCAGAAACGCTGTAT. Its translation is CASSLTFSAETLY. The whole CDR3 reads CASSLTFSAETLYF.

This clone was detected once. Germline and genes here are mouse. The missing CDR3 end, 1 residue past where the read stops, is filled in from the germline J gene. The chain has TRBV13-1 and TRBJ2-4; TRBD2 matches at 8 bases. V trimming: 5 bases; J trimming: 2 bases; junction bases outside the gene matches: 1. The CDR3 totals 13 residues. In germline, CDR1 is NSHNY, CDR2 SYGAGN. CDR3 loop: CASRTGDQNTLYF. CDR3 DNA, as far as it was read: TGTGCCAGCAGGACTGGGGATCAAAACACCTTGTAC.

This clone was counted between two and nine times. Gene names and germline match the mouse. With the read ending 1 residue before the CDR3 end, the germline J gene is used to fill in that end. The chain carries TRBV4 and TRBJ2-7; 7 positions agree with TRBD1. Germline trimming cut 5 bases from V and 4 bases from J; bases unmatched to any gene: 8. This CDR3 has 14 amino acids. Germline CDR1 is LGHDT and CDR2 is YNNKQL (reference sequence). The CDR3 spells CASSPRDRNYEQYF. The part of the CDR3 DNA that was read is TGTGCCAGCAGCCCCCGGGACAGAAATTATGAACAGTAC.

Notes on this clone: Gene names are the mouse ones. With the read ending 1 residue before the CDR3 end, the germline J gene is used to fill in that end. The chain recombines TRBV1 with TRBJ1-1; unclear D gene. This CDR3 is 14 amino acids long. Germline V CDR1 and CDR2: NSQYPW, LRSPGD (reference sequence). The ends were cut back, 0 bases at V and 1 base at J, with 6 bases in the middle. The CDR3 sequence is CTCSAEDINTEVFF. CDR3 bases read: TGCACCTGCAGTGCAGAAGACATAAACACAGAAGTCTTC. The full variable domain, rest sourced from reference TRBV1 and TRBJ1-1, is VTLLEQNPRWRLVPRGQAVNLRCILKNSQYPWMSWYQQDLQKQLQWLFTLRSPGDKEVKSLPGADYLATRVTDTELRLQVANMSQGRTLYCTCSAEDINTEVFFGKGTRLTVV.

As regards this clone: The gene names given are mouse names. The read falls 1 residue short of the CDR3 end, and the missing part is taken from the germline J gene. J is TRBJ1-3 and V is TRBV13-2; D is unresolved. This CDR3 comprises 14 residues. With 3 bases removed from V and 0 bases from J, the gap between germline ends came to 7 bases. CDR1 and CDR2 (germline): NNHNN, SYGAGS (reference sequence). CDR3 amino acids: CASGATNSGNTLYF. CDR3 DNA, as far as it was read: TGTGCCAGCGGTGCGACAAATTCTGGAAATACGCTCTAT.

Points on this clone: Germline and genes: mouse. Sequencing ends 1 residue short of the CDR3 end; the germline J gene provides the rest. This chain uses TRBV29 with TRBJ1-5, with TRBD1 matching over 8 bases. The CDR3 runs to 16 residues. Germline values: CDR1 MSHET, CDR2 SYDVDS. Trimming cost V 3 bases and J 2 bases; bases outside gene matches: 6. The sequenced part of the CDR3 DNA is TGTGCTAGCAGTTTCGACAGGGGCGAAGACAACCAGGCTCCGCTT. Residues: CASSFDRGEDNQAPL. The full CDR3 sequence reads CASSFDRGEDNQAPLF.

As to this clone: The germline and genes are mouse ones. Read sequence stops 1 residue before the CDR3 end, and the germline J gene provides the missing end. The chain couples TRBV26 to TRBJ2-3; D is uncertain. Per the germline V gene, CDR1 is KGHPV and CDR2 is FQNQEV (reference sequence). Trimming took off 11 bases at V and 0 bases at J, with 6 bases between the two ends. The CDR3 sequence is 11 residues long. The CDR3 loop reads CALSSAETLYF. Partial CDR3 DNA: TGTGCCCTCTCTAGTGCAGAAACGCTGTAT.

Concerning this clone: Gene names refer to mouse genes. Read coverage stops 1 residue before the CDR3 terminus; the germline J gene supplies the remainder. J is TRBJ2-1 and V is TRBV2; D gene uncertain. The CDR3 length is 15 residues. Germline V CDR1 and CDR2: LGHNA, YSYQKL. With 0 bases removed from V and 0 bases from J, the gap between germline ends came to 6 bases. The CDR3: CASSQDADNYAEQFF. The CDR3 bases that were read are TGTGCCAGCAGCCAAGATGCTGATAACTATGCTGAGCAGTTC.

About this clone itself: Each gene name is a mouse one. Read sequence stops 1 residue before the CDR3 end, and the germline J gene provides the missing end. The chain uses TRBV13-2 and TRBJ2-4; unclear D gene. Germline CDR1 and CDR2: NNHNN and SYGAGS (reference sequence). The length of the CDR3 is 14 residues. Between the trimmed V and J ends, which lost 1 base and 2 bases, there was a span of 8 bases. CDR3 DNA (partial): TGTGCCAGCGGTGATAGGAAAATTCAAAACACCTTGTAC. Translating gives CASGDRKIQNTLY. The entire CDR3 protein reads CASGDRKIQNTLYF.

This clone has a handful of counts. Genes here carry mouse names. The read is 1 residue too short to cover the CDR3 end, so that end is filled in from the germline J gene. The J gene is TRBJ2-1, the V gene TRBV13-2; D gene unclear. Germline V gives CDR1 NNHNN, CDR2 SYGAGS (reference sequence). The CDR3 is 13 amino acids. Trimming removed 2 bases at V and 3 bases at J, with 6 bases between. The CDR3 sequence: CASGDEVYAEQFF. The covered CDR3 bases are TGTGCCAGCGGTGACGAGGTCTATGCTGAGCAGTTC.

With regard to this clone: Gene labels here are mouse ones. The read ends 1 residue early relative to the CDR3; the germline J gene fills the gap. This chain connects TRBV13-2 to TRBJ2-2; 9 bases align to TRBD2. This CDR3 is 16 amino acids long. Germline V gene sequence: CDR1 NNHNN, CDR2 SYGAGS (reference sequence). The junction had 2 bases not matched to a gene; V was cut back by 1 base and J by 1 base. The sequenced CDR3 bases are TGTGCCAGCGGTGATTGGGGGGGCGGAAACACCGGGCAGCTCTAC. Amino acids: CASGDWGGGNTGQLY. The whole CDR3 is CASGDWGGGNTGQLYF.

Worth noting for this clone: Gene names are the mouse ones. The CDR3 DNA, read in part, is TGTGCCAGCAGAGGGACCGACCAAGACACCCAGTAC. Its translation: CASRGTDQDTQY. The full CDR3 protein is CASRGTDQDTQYF. The chain carries TRBV13-3 and TRBJ2-5; perhaps D is TRBD1 or TRBD2 (5 bases each). The read ends 1 residue early relative to the CDR3; the germline J gene fills the gap. The germline V and J ends were trimmed by 5 bases and 1 base, with 8 bases remaining between them. Germline V gene data show CDR1 as NNHDY and CDR2 as SYVADS. The CDR3 length is 13 residues. Based on the CDR3 plus reference TRBV13-3 and TRBJ2-5, the full variable domain is EAAVTQSPRSKVAVTGGKVTLSCHQTNNHDYMYWYRQDTGHGLRLIHYSYVADSTEKGDIPDGYKASRPSQENFSLILELASLSQTAVYFCASRGTDQDTQYFGPGTRLLVL.

In regard to this clone: Genes and germline come from the mouse. Coverage ceases 1 residue before the CDR3 finishes, and the germline J gene fills in the end. The V call is TRBV13-2, the J call TRBJ1-3, with 11 bases lining up with TRBD1. The CDR3 has 15 residues. Germline trimming cut 5 bases from V and 2 bases from J; bases unmatched to any gene: 3. Per the germline V gene, CDR1 is NNHNN and CDR2 is SYGAGS (reference sequence). CDR3 sequence reads: CASGPGQGAGNTLYF. CDR3 DNA, as far as it was read: TGTGCCAGCGGGCCGGGACAGGGGGCTGGAAATACGCTCTAT.

A note on this clone: Gene names refer to mouse genes. The CDR3 is cut off 1 residue early in the read; its end comes from the germline J gene. The chain couples TRBV2 to TRBJ2-5; D is undetermined. CDR3 length equals 14 residues. V was shortened by 1 base and J by 2 bases, with 7 bases between the two germline ends. CDR1 and CDR2 (germline): LGHNA, YSYQKL. CDR3: CASSQGGLQDTQYF. CDR3 DNA (partial): TGTGCCAGCAGCCAAGGAGGGCTCCAAGACACCCAGTAC.